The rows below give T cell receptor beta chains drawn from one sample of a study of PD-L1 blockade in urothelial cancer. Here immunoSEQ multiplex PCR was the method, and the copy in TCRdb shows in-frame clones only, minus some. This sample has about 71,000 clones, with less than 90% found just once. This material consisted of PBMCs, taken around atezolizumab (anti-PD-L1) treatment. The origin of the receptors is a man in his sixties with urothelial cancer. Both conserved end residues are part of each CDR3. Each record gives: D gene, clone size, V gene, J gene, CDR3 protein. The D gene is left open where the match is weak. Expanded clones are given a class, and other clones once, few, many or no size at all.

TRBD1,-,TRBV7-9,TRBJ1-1,CASSQRDRVAEAFF
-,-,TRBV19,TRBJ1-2,CASTQRDYGYTF
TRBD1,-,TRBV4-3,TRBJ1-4,CASNRGINEKLFF
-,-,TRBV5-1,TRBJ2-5,CASSEIDRSKETQYF
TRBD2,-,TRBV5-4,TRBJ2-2,CASSPLPWGSGETGELFF
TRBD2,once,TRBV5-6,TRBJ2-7,CASTRVGGVREQYF
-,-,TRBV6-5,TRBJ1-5,CARRDIQSDFQPQHF
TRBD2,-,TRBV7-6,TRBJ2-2,CASSLVTSANTGELFF
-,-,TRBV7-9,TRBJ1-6,CASSSAALNSPLHF
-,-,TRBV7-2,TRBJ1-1,CASSFLQANTEAFF
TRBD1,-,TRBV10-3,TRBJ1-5,CAISPGQGNQPQHF
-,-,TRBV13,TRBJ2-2,CASSMSGLTTGELFF
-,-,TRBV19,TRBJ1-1,CASQGTPPMNTEAFF
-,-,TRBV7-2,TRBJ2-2,CASSSYTATGELFF
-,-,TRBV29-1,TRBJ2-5,CSVPRGQETQYF
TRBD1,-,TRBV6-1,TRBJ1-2,CASRRRQGGGYTF
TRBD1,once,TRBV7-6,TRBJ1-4,CASSPLSGQGARYEKLFF
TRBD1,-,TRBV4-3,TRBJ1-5,CAREKYGRGNQPQHF